The present TCR beta chain was sequenced within a study of CD8 T cells in Susac syndrome. Reverse transcription of roughly 0.5 to 1 ug RNA was performed with random hexamers. Each CDR3 protein gets one entry after TCRdb re-called the immunoSEQ multiplex PCR reads with MiXCR. This table holds nearly 110,000 distinct CDR3 sequences, approximately 94% found once. The germline V gene encodes CDR1 SNHLY and CDR2 FYNNEI. Germline trimming cut 6 bases from V and 5 bases from J; bases unmatched to any gene: 4. This CDR3 has 13 amino acids. Sequenced sample: CD8+ T cells from PBMCs. This TCR derives from a human donor with Susac syndrome. This chain uses TRBV2 with TRBJ2-5; TRBD1 aligns across 9 bases. CDR3 residues: CASSGTGWETQYF. CDR3 DNA sequence: TGTGCCAGCAGCGGGACAGGGTGGGAGACCCAGTACTTC.